This TCR beta chain appears in the sequencing data of a study of T cells in Graves' hyperthyroidism and ophthalmopathy. Findings and limits, study-wide: Median prediction lead before ophthalmopathy onset was about 6.3 months with the model. Clonotypes that were expanded in thyroid above 0.001 mostly appeared in blood too.

Germline values: CDR1 MNHNS, CDR2 SASEGT. The V and J ends lost 6 bases and 1 base respectively, with 15 bases between them. This CDR3 is built from 15 residues. The sample holds many counts of this clonotype. Antigen specificity is unknown. Researchers took RNA transcripts and amplified the TCR beta CDR3 regions from them. Carried out on the TCR CDR3, a first-round RT-PCR used the HTBI primer set. MiXCR, run by TCRdb on the multiplex PCR reads, gives a single entry per CDR3 protein. In the table there are 360,000 or so distinct CDR3 sequences, approximately 20% of which are singletons. The study enrolled patients aged 18 to 65 with newly diagnosed hyperthyroidism of under 2 months' duration.

The sequenced material came from blood. The rearrangement uses TRBV6-1 and TRBJ2-5; perhaps D is TRBD1 or TRBD2 (5 bases each). The clonotype was recovered from a woman aged 18-29 years with Graves' hyperthyroidism. In DNA, the CDR3 is TGTGCCAGCAGCCCTCGGGGCAGCCGCCAAGAGACCCAGTACTTC. As protein: CASSPRGSRQETQYF.